These T cell receptor beta chains were read from a single sample in a study of cytomegalovirus exposure and HLA in healthy donors. The table came from immunoSEQ multiplex PCR; TCRdb's copy has only in-frame clones and leaves some out. The table records 140,000 to 150,000 clones, more than 75% of them present only once. The sample consisted of PBMCs. The receptor source for this set is a female donor in good health and CMV-seronegative. Each CDR3 is given with its conserved first and last residue. Each record gives: D gene, J gene, CDR3 length, V gene, clone size, CDR3 DNA, CDR3 protein. A D gene is named only where the DNA matches it firmly. Only some rows state a clone size, as once, few, many or a class for expanded clones.

D: -
J: TRBJ1-1
length: 13
V: TRBV4-2
size: few
DNA: TGTGCCAGCAGCCAGGGGCGGAACACTGAAGCTTTCTTT
CDR3: CASSQGRNTEAFF

D: TRBD1
J: TRBJ1-1
length: 14
V: TRBV7-2
size: -
DNA: TGTGCCAGCAGCTATGGACAGGGGAACACTGAAGCTTTCTTT
CDR3: CASSYGQGNTEAFF

D: -
J: TRBJ2-2
length: 15
V: TRBV9
size: -
DNA: TGTGCCAGCAGCGTAGTCGCCAGCGCCACCGGGGAGCTGTTTTTT
CDR3: CASSVVASATGELFF

D: -
J: TRBJ1-2
length: 15
V: TRBV5-4
size: -
DNA: TGTGCCAGCAGCGTCCCGGGACAATCTAGGGGTGGCTACACCTTC
CDR3: CASSVPGQSRGGYTF

D: TRBD2
J: TRBJ2-1
length: 17
V: TRBV7-3
size: -
DNA: TGTGCCAGCAGCTTAGGGGTAGCGGGGCGGATATACAATGAGCAGTTCTTC
CDR3: CASSLGVAGRIYNEQFF

D: -
J: TRBJ1-1
length: 13
V: TRBV7-9
size: -
DNA: TGTGCCAGCAGCTTAAAAGCTAACACTGAAGCTTTCTTT
CDR3: CASSLKANTEAFF

D: TRBD1
J: TRBJ1-2
length: 13
V: TRBV11-2
size: -
DNA: TGTGCCAGCAGCTTGACAGGGGGCTATGGCTACACCTTC
CDR3: CASSLTGGYGYTF

D: TRBD1
J: TRBJ2-2
length: 15
V: TRBV7-9
size: few
DNA: TGTGCCAGCAGCTCGGGACAGGGGAACACCGGGGAGCTGTTTTTT
CDR3: CASSSGQGNTGELFF

D: -
J: TRBJ2-5
length: 16
V: TRBV7-9
size: -
DNA: TGTGCCAGCAGCTTAACTAGCGGACAGGTTCAAGAGACCCAGTACTTC
CDR3: CASSLTSGQVQETQYF

D: -
J: TRBJ1-2
length: 13
V: TRBV29-1
size: -
DNA: TGCAGCGTCGACATCGCCAGCTTCTATGGCTACACCTTC
CDR3: CSVDIASFYGYTF

D: -
J: TRBJ1-3
length: 14
V: TRBV5-1
size: -
DNA: TGCGCCAGCAGCTTGACCACACAGGGCAACACCATATATTTT
CDR3: CASSLTTQGNTIYF

D: TRBD1
J: TRBJ1-1
length: 15
V: TRBV5-1
size: -
DNA: TGCGCCAGCAGCTTAAGGGGGCCGTCTGGGACTGAAGCTTTCTTT
CDR3: CASSLRGPSGTEAFF

D: -
J: TRBJ2-5
length: 15
V: TRBV5-6
size: -
DNA: TGTGCCAGCAGCTTGAGGTCGGCGGCGCAAGAGACCCAGTACTTC
CDR3: CASSLRSAAQETQYF

D: -
J: TRBJ1-1
length: 14
V: TRBV11-1
size: -
DNA: TGTGCCAGCAGCTTAGAGAGAAGGAACACTGAAGCTTTCTTT
CDR3: CASSLERRNTEAFF

D: -
J: TRBJ2-7
length: 15
V: TRBV4-2
size: -
DNA: TGTGCCAGCAGCCAAGCGAGTAGTAGCGTATACGAGCAGTACTTC
CDR3: CASSQASSSVYEQYF

D: TRBD1
J: TRBJ1-2
length: 16
V: TRBV18
size: -
DNA: TGTGCCAGCTCACCAATCAGTGGACAGGGCGGATATGGCTACACCTTC
CDR3: CASSPISGQGGYGYTF

D: TRBD1
J: TRBJ2-7
length: 14
V: TRBV30
size: few
DNA: TGTGCCTGGAGTGTAGGGGGCCCCGACTTCGAGCAGTACTTC
CDR3: CAWSVGGPDFEQYF

D: -
J: TRBJ2-6
length: 16
V: TRBV27
size: -
DNA: TGTGCCAGCAGAAGACTGGACACGGCTGGGGCCAACGTCCTGACTTTC
CDR3: CASRRLDTAGANVLTF

D: -
J: TRBJ1-1
length: 15
V: TRBV6-1
size: -
DNA: TGTGCCAGCTCTTCGTCACTAGGCCGAAACACTGAAGCTTTCTTT
CDR3: CASSSSLGRNTEAFF

D: -
J: TRBJ2-5
length: 15
V: TRBV7-2
size: -
DNA: TGTGCCAGCAGCTCCGGACTTCTAGGGCAAGAGACCCAGTACTTC
CDR3: CASSSGLLGQETQYF

D: -
J: TRBJ1-2
length: 17
V: TRBV28
size: few
DNA: TGTGCCAGCAGTTTAGGGTTTGCGGGGGGCTTGAACTATGGCTACACCTTC
CDR3: CASSLGFAGGLNYGYTF

D: TRBD1
J: TRBJ1-2
length: 16
V: TRBV28
size: once
DNA: TGTGCCAGCAGTTACGCCGGGACAGGGGGCAAGTATGGCTACCCCTTC
CDR3: CASSYAGTGGKYGYPF